This T cell receptor beta chain was recovered during a study of monozygotic twins with inflammatory bowel disease (dated by TCRdb to between 2017 and 2020). For context, the study as a whole: In total, about 28 monozygotic twin pairs made up the full study: 19 Danish pairs, all IBD-discordant, plus nine German pairs, of which four were IBD-concordant and five were IBD-discordant. The search for disease-associated traits relied mainly on comparing, within discordant pairs, IBD patients with their genetically identical healthy co-twins. Each individual had, on average, about 151 000 unique TCRalpha sequences and 181 000 unique TCRbeta sequences available for analysis.

Overall study results and their limits: Differing immunosuppressive treatments among patients may have added background noise and inter-individual variability to the repertoires. Fewer clonotypes were shared with other individuals by IBD patients than by healthy twins, most markedly in patients showing signs of disease activity. No difference in repertoire similarity was observed between concordant and discordant twins, possibly owing to limited statistical power. The analysis was unable to tell apart different T cell subtypes. The results gave no support for a single strong signal or clonotype linked to IBD. IBD patients had lower TCRbeta repertoire diversity, measured by the inverse Simpson index, than their healthy co-twins.

From each donor, a roughly 2.3 ml peripheral blood sample was collected into PAXgene tubes and stored at -80 degrees C. Without T cell sorting, total RNA was isolated from whole blood using the PAXgene blood miRNA kit on an automated QIAcube. Peripheral blood from monozygotic twin pairs concordant or discordant for inflammatory bowel disease was subjected to deep TCRalpha and TCRbeta repertoire profiling with unique molecular barcoding. Smoking habits were recorded for all twin pairs, with individuals classified as current, former or never smokers. The library was obtained by 5' RACE. Each TCR library was prepared from about 3,300 ng of total RNA. For each sample, cDNA synthesis with SMARTScribe reverse transcriptase was split into eight separate reactions. During cDNA synthesis, template switching introduced unique molecular identifiers that contained a 6-nucleotide sample barcode. TCRalpha and TCRbeta cDNA was amplified in two nested PCRs of about 16 and 10 cycles, and bead purification was carried out after each PCR. Before amplification, the cDNA was treated with uracil DNA-glycosylase and purified using the QIAquick PCR purification kit. In the second PCR, Illumina TruSeq-compatible adapters and sample-specific barcodes were added. Library quality and concentration were checked on TapeStation and Qubit, and libraries were pooled at around 4.7 ng each. Pooled libraries were sequenced on an Illumina HiSeq2500 single-index Rapid Run with 2 x 100 bp reads and custom sequencing primers. In the original analysis: UMI-based consensus assembly with MiGEC version 1.2.6 was used to correct PCR and sequencing errors. MiXCR version 2.1.1 was used for V(D)J alignment, clonotype assembly and CDR3 extraction. To normalise gene usage, clonotype sharing and MAIT/NKT TCR abundance, the analysis used the top 1000, 10 000 and 20 000 clonotypes per sample. Diversity was computed as the inverse Simpson index with the vegan R package after downsampling to 27 000 UMIs. Paired Mann-Whitney U tests were applied to discordant twin pairs, with Benjamini-Hochberg correction for multiple testing. One entry per CDR3 protein sequence results from the TCRdb reprocessing of the reads, with DNA left out. TCRdb, not the original authors, processed these V and J calls. This sample's table has entries for 350,000 to 500,000 distinct CDR3 sequences. The top ten hold roughly 2.3% of the sample.

As regards this clonotype: What this receptor recognizes is not known.

The germline V gene gives CDR1 as SNHLY and CDR2 as FYNNEI. Taken from cysteine to phenylalanine, the CDR3 has 12 residues. No DNA appears here. The source of this sequence is a human donor with ulcerative colitis or Crohn's disease, or a healthy co-twin of an affected twin (not recorded which). The sequence links TRBV2 to TRBJ2-5; TCRdb's D call of TRBD1 is untestable without DNA. The sequenced sample consisted of blood. The CDR3 sequence is CASLDREETQYF. The full variable domain, completed from the reference TRBV2 and TRBJ2-5 proteins outside the CDR3, reads EPEVTQTPSHQVTQMGQEVILRCVPISNHLYFYWYRQILGQKVEFLVSFYNNEISEKSEIFDDQFSVERPDGSNFTLKIRSTKLEDSAMYFCASLDREETQYFGPGTRLLVL.